Sequencing of this T cell receptor beta chain was carried out in a study of T cell repertoires in cytomegalovirus infection. Across the whole study: Based on public TCR beta signatures, there were indications of CMV infection and of a matching HLA type. Overall study findings and caveats: The ex vivo response showed dominance by HLA-C-restricted CMV-specific TCR beta clonotypes. Identification of carriers of CMV plus the relevant HLA was performed using cumulative public TCR beta family frequency.

This CDR3 contains 14 residues. The V end was cut by 1 base, the J end by 4 bases, with 9 bases between. Germline loops: CDR1 LNHNV, CDR2 YYDKDF (reference sequence). Each CDR3 protein gets one entry after TCRdb re-called the reads with MiXCR. Of fewer than 400,000 distinct CDR3 sequences in the sample, approximately 18% were seen once. Turning to this clonotype: The target antigen is unknown.

The sequenced sample consisted of PBMCs. V usage is TRBV15 and J usage is TRBJ2-3, with D perhaps TRBD2 (6 bases). The origin of this receptor is a human donor in good health (CMV status not recorded). Some clones in this sample may be carry-over from other donors' samples. The CDR3 spells CATSRVSGADTQYF. The CDR3 bases are TGTGCCACCAGCAGAGTCTCGGGAGCAGATACGCAGTATTTT.